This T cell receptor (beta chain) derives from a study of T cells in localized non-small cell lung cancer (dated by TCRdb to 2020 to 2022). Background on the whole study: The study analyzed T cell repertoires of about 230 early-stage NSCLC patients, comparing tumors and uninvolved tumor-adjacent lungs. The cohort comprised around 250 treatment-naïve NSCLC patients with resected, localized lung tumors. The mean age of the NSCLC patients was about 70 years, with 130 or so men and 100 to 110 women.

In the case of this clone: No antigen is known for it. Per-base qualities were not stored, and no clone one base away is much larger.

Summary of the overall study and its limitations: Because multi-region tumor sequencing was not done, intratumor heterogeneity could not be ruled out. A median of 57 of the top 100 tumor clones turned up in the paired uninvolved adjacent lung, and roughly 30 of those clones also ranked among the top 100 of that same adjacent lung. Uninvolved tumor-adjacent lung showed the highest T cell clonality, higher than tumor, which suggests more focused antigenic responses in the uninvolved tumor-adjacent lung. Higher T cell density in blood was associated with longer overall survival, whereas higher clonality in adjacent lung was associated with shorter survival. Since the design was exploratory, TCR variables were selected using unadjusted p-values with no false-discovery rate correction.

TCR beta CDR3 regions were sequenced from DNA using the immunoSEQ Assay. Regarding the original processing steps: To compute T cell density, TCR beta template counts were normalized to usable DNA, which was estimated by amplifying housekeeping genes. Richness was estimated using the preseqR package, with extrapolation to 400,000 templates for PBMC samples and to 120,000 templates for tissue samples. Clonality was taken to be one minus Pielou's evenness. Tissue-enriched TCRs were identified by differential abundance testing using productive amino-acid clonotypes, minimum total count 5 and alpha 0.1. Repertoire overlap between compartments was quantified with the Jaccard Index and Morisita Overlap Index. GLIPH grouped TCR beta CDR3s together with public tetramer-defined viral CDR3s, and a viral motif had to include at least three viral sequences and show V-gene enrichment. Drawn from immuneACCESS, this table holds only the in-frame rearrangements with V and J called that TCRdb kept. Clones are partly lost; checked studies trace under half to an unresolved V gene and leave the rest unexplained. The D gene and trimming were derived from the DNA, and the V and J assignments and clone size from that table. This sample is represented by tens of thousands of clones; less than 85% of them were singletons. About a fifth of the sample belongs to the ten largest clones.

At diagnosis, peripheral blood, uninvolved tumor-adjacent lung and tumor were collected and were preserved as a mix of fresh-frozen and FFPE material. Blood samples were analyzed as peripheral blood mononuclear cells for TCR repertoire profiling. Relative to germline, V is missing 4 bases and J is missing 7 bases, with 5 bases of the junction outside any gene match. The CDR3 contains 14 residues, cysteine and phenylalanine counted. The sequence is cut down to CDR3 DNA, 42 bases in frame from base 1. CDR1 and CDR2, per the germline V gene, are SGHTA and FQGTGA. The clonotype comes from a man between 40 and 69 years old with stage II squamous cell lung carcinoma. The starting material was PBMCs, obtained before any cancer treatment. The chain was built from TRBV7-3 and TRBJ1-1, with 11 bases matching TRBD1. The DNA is TGTGCCAGCAGCTCATGGACAGGGGGCGTTGAAGCTTTCTTT. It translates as CASSSWTGGVEAFF.